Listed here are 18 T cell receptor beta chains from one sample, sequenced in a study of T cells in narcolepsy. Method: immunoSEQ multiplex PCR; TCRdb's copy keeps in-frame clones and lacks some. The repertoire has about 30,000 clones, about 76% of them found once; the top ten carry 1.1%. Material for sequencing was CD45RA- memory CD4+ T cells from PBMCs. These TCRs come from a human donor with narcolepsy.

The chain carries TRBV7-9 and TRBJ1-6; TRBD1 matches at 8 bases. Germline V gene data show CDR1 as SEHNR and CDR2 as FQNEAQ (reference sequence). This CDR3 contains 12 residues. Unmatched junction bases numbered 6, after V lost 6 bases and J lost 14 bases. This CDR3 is CASSSTGGALHF. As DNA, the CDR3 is TGTGCCAGCAGTTCTACAGGGGGGGCCCTCCACTTT.

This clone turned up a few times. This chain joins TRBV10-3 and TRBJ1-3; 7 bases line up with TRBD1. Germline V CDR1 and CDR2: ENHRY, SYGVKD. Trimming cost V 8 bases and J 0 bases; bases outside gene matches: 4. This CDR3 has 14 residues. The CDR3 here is CAIGQASSGNTIYF. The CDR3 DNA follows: TGTGCCATCGGACAGGCGAGCTCTGGAAACACCATATATTTT.

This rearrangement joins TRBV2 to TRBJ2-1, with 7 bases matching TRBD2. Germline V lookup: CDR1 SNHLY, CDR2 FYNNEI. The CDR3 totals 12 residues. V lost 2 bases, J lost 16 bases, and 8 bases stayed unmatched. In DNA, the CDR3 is TGTGCCAGCAGTGAATGGACTAGGAGACATTTCTTC. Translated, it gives CASSEWTRRHFF.

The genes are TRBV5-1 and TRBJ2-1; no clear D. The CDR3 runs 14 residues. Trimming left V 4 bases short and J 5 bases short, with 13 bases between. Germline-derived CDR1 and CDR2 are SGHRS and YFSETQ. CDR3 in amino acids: CASSVLAHDNEQFF. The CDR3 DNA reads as TGCGCCAGCAGCGTGTTGGCGCACGACAATGAGCAGTTCTTC.

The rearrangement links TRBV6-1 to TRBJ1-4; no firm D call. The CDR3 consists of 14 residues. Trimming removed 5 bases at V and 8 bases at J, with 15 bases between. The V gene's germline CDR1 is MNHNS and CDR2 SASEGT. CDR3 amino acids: CASSSNGVGEKLFF. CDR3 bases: TGTGCCAGCAGTTCCAATGGGGTAGGAGAAAAACTGTTTTTT.

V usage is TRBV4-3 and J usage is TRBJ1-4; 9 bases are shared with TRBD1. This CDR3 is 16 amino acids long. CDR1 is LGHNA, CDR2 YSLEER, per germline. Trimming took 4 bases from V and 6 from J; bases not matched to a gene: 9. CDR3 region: CASSPARTGVDEKLFF. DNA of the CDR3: TGCGCCAGCAGCCCAGCCCGGACAGGGGTTGATGAAAAACTGTTTTTT.

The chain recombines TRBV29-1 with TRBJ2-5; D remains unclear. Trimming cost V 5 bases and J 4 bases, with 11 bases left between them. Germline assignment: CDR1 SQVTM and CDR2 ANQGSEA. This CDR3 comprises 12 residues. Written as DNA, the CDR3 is TGCAGCGTTAAATCTTCTCTAGAGACCCAGTACTTC. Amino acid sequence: CSVKSSLETQYF.

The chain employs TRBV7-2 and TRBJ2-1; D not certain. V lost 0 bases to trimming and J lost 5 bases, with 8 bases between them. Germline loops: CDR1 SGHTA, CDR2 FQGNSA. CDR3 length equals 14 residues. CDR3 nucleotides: TGTGCCAGCAGCTTAGCGCACGGCGACAATGAGCAGTTCTTC. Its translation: CASSLAHGDNEQFF.

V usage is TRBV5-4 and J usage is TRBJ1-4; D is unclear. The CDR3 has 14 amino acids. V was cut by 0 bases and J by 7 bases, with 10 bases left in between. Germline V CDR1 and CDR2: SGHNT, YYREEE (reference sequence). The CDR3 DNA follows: TGTGCCAGCAGCTTGGGGACGAGCTTTGAAAAACTGTTTTTT. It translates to CASSLGTSFEKLFF.

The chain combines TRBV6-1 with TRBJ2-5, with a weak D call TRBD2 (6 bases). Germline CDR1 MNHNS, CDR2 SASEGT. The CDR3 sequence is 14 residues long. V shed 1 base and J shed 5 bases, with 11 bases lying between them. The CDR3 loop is CASSEVGGRETQYF. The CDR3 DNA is TGTGCCAGCAGTGAAGTGGGAGGAAGGGAGACCCAGTACTTC.

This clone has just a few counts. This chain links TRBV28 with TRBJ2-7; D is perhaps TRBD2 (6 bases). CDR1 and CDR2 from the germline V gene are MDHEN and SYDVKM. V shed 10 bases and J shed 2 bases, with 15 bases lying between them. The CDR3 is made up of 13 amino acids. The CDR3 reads CAIGTLNPYEQYF. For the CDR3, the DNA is TGTGCCATAGGGACTCTGAATCCCTACGAGCAGTACTTC.

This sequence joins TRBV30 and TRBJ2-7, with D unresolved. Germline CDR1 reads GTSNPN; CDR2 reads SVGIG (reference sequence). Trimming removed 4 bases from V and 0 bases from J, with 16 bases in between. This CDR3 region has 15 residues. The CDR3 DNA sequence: TGTGCCTGGACCCAGGACGGTCGCAGCTCCTACGAGCAGTACTTC. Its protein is CAWTQDGRSSYEQYF.

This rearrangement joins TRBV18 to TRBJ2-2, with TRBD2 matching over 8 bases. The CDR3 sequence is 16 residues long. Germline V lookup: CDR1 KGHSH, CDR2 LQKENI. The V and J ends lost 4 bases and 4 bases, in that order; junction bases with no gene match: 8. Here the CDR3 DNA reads TGTGCCAGCTCACTAAAGAGCGGGAGTCGCACCGGGGAGCTGTTTTTT. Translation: CASSLKSGSRTGELFF.

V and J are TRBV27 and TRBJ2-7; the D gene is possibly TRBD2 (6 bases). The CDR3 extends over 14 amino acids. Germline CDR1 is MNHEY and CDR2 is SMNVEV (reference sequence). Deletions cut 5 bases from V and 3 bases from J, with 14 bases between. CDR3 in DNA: TGTGCCAGCAGTCGGCCCGGGGGAAGCTACGAGCAGTACTTC. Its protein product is CASSRPGGSYEQYF.

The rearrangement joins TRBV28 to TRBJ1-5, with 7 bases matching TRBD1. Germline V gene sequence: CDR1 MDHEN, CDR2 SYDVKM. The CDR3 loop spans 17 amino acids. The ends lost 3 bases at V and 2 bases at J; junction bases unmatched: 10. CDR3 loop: CASSLPSRGGGNQPQHF. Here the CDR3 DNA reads TGTGCCAGCAGTTTGCCAAGCAGGGGGGGCGGCAATCAGCCCCAGCATTTT.

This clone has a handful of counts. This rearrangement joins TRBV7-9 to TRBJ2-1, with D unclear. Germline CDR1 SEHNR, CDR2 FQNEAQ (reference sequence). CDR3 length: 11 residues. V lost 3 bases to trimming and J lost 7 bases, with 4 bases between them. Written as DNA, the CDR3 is TGTGCCAGCAGCTTCAAGAATGAGCAGTTCTTC. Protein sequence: CASSFKNEQFF.

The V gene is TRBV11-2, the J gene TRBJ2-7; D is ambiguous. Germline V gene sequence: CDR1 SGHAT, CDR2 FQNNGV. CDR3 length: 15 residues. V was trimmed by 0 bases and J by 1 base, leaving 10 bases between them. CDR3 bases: TGTGCCAGCAGCTTAGAATTCGGTCGATCCTACGAGCAGTACTTC. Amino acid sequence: CASSLEFGRSYEQYF.

The CDR3 DNA sequence: TGTGCCAGCGTGGGTAGAGGGTTGCACGAGCAGTACTTC. It encodes CASVGRGLHEQYF. J is TRBJ2-7 and V is TRBV6-5, with TRBD2 as a possible D gene (5 bases). Germline loops: CDR1 MNHEY, CDR2 SVGAGI. The CDR3 runs to 13 residues. V shed 8 bases and J shed 5 bases, with 16 bases lying between them.